This T cell receptor beta chain was found in a study of blood T cell repertoires in COVID-19. At the level of the study: Samples representing acute and convalescent COVID-19 were sourced from the United States, Italy and Spain. T cells, B-cell-depleted T cells, or PBMCs provided the cDNA or gDNA that served as material.

CDR1 and CDR2 (germline): SGDLS, YYNGEE. The V and J ends lost 0 bases and 5 bases, in that order; junction bases with no gene match: 6. This CDR3 spans 15 amino acids. Per the study methods: Nucleated cell number was recorded as an estimate derived from reference gene primer amplification. Sequenced by immunoSEQ multiplex PCR; TCRdb stores in-frame clones only, minus some. V and J calls and clone size are those listed in that table; D and trimming were worked out from the DNA. The sample has roughly 80,000 clones; 88% are singletons. The sample consisted of peripheral blood. The sequence came from an elderly woman with acute or convalescent COVID-19. The chain couples TRBV9 to TRBJ2-3, with 7 bases lining up with TRBD2. The CDR3 here is CASSVGGRARDTQYF. The CDR3 DNA is TGTGCCAGCAGCGTAGGGGGGAGGGCCAGAGATACGCAGTATTTT. Full variable domain (rest looked up from reference TRBV9 and TRBJ2-3): DSGVTQTPKHLITATGQRVTLRCSPRSGDLSVYWYQQSLDQGLQFLIQYYNGEERAKGNILERFSAQQFPDLHSELNLSSLELGDSALYFCASSVGGRARDTQYFGPGTRLTVL.